The 3 T cell receptor beta chains below all came from one sample that was sequenced in a study of T cells after yellow fever vaccination. MiXCR, run by TCRdb on the 5' RACE reads, gives a single entry per CDR3 protein. The table lists 450,000 to 550,000 distinct CDR3 sequences, roughly a fifth of them singletons. The sample in question was PBMCs, obtained roughly 20 days after the first yellow fever vaccination. The receptors derive from a man between 18 and 35 years old who received the YFV17D yellow fever vaccine.

CDR3 coding DNA: TGCAGTGCTAGAGACCCAGGGACAGGGGGGGAAAAACTGTTTTTT. Translated: CSARDPGTGGEKLFF. V and J are TRBV20-1 and TRBJ1-4; the match to TRBD1 covers 11 bases. CDR1 and CDR2 (germline): DFQATT, SNEGSKA (reference sequence). V was pared by 0 bases and J by 8 bases, with 5 bases of the junction left unmatched. The CDR3 length is 15 residues.

This clonotype was counted a few times. The CDR3 region is CSARGGINQPQHF. The CDR3 DNA is TGCAGTGCTAGAGGAGGGATCAATCAGCCCCAGCATTTT. The chain has TRBV20-1 and TRBJ1-5; D gene unclear. V lost 1 base and J 3 bases, leaving 7 bases between the germline ends. This CDR3 is 13 amino acids long. Germline values: CDR1 DFQATT, CDR2 SNEGSKA (reference sequence).

The chain is built from TRBV29-1 and TRBJ2-3; D is unclear. The germline V and J ends were trimmed by 7 bases and 0 bases, with 8 bases remaining between them. CDR1 and CDR2 from the germline V gene are SQVTM and ANQGSEA. The CDR3 sequence is 12 residues long. CDR3 residues: CSGVTSTDTQYF. CDR3 bases: TGCAGCGGTGTGACTAGCACAGATACGCAGTATTTT.